This T cell receptor (beta chain) was sequenced for a study of blood T cell repertoires in COVID-19. CDR1 is ENHRY, CDR2 SYGVKD, per germline. V was pared by 4 bases and J by 5 bases, with 8 bases between. The CDR3 is 12 residues long. Participants were aged roughly 18 to 89 years from approximately 25 US areas. How the authors handled the data: Estimation of nucleated cell counts was performed using reference gene primer amplification. Here immunoSEQ multiplex PCR was the method, and the copy in TCRdb shows in-frame clones only, minus some. V, J and clone size reflect that table, while D and trimming were determined from the DNA. Of roughly 19,000 clones listed, about nine tenths are singletons.

The clonotype originates from a woman in her twenties or thirties who had recovered from COVID-19. This chain connects TRBV10-3 to TRBJ1-1, with D hard to call. The sample was PBMCs or T cells enriched from blood (not recorded which). The CDR3 reads CAISVEGTEAFF. CDR3 nucleotide sequence: TGTGCCATCAGTGTGGAGGGTACTGAAGCTTTCTTT.